This T cell receptor (beta chain) was recovered during a study of synovial regulatory T cells in juvenile arthritis (dated by TCRdb to between 2015 and 2017). About the study as a whole: Among the sequenced patients, a few were classified as therapy-naive, methotrexate plus infliximab was given to one, methotrexate was given to six, and treatment information was unavailable for one. Effector T cell subsets were also sequenced in this cohort for comparisons, but the Treg dataset alone covers only blood and synovial fluid Treg cells. The study compared the TCRbeta CDR3 repertoires of blood iaTreg cells, other blood Treg cells and synovial fluid Treg cells taken from matched patient samples. TCR repertoire comparisons included Treg and Teff subsets from about 12 JIA patients with active disease.

Of note for this clone: The target of this receptor is not known.

Overall study results and their limits: Lower TCR diversity was observed in blood iaTreg cells than in other blood Treg cells, consistent with antigen-driven expansion. Across patients, iaTreg TCR repertoires were largely private, and these iaTreg repertoires partially overlapped with synovial Teff and blood CPL repertoires. Synovial Treg cells shared more CDR3 sequences with iaTreg cells than with other blood Treg cells; Chao-Jaccard similarity confirmed closer relation.

TCR repertoires were obtained from approximately eleven juvenile idiopathic arthritis patients with active disease who had not reached inactive disease, of whom 3 were polyarticular and 8 were oligoarticular. The median age of the TCR-sequenced patients was 9.5 to 15 years (range 2.4-22.9), and their median disease duration was roughly seven years (range 0.2-19.1). Samples for TCR repertoire analysis were collected at two centres in Italy. Peripheral blood mononuclear cells were isolated using a Histopaque-1077 density gradient and were cryopreserved in 90% FCS with approximately 10% DMSO. According to the germline V gene, CDR1 reads SNHLY and CDR2 reads FYNNEI. Including cysteine and phenylalanine, the CDR3 has 16 amino acids. The protein alone is recorded here. Library preparation was by the immunoSEQ multiplex PCR assay. TCRbeta CDR3 sequencing was performed by Adaptive Biotechnologies. Under the source paper's analysis protocol: Repertoire similarity was assessed with the Chao-modified Jaccard index and with the median clonotype overlap from 200 random subsamples of equal sample size. Similarity analyses used either productive nucleotide sequences or in silico-translated amino acid sequences. Hierarchical clustering with single linkage and t-SNE based on Chao-modified Jaccard distances were applied for the comparison of repertoires. Repertoire diversity was quantified with the Renyi index, after sample size normalisation, across a range of alpha values. In TCRdb, the immuneACCESS table is reduced to in-frame sequences with V and J assigned. These tables do not hold every clone; where another copy was compared, an unresolved V gene accounts for under half, and the others remain unexplained. That table is the source of V, J and clone size, and D and trimming were worked out from the DNA. The sample table includes 7,500 to 10,000 clones. Of the sample, less than 1% falls within the top ten clones.

This chain joins TRBV2 to TRBJ1-4; the TCRdb call, TRBD1, lacks DNA for checking. The sample comprised Treg cells from blood. The intended sense of this specimen's cell subset or site label: remaining (HLA-DR-negative) circulating blood Treg cells. The TCR sequence derives from a donor between 2 and 35 years old with juvenile idiopathic arthritis. The CDR3 is CASSEVRAGGGEKLFF.